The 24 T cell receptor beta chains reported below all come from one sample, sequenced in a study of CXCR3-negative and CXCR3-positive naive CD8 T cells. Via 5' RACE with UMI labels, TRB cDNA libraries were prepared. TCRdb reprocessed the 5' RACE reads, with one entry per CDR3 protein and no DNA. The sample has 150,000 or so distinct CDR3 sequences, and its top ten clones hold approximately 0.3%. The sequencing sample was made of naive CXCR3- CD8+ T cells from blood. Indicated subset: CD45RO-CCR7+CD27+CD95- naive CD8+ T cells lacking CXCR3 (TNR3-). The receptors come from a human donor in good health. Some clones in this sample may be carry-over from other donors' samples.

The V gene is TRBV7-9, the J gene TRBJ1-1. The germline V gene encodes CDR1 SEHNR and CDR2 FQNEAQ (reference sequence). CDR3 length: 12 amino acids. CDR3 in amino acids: CASKMAYTEAFF.

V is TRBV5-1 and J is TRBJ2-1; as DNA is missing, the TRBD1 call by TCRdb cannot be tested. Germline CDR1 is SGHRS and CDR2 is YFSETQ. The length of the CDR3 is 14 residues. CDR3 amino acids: CASSPGSNYNEQFF.

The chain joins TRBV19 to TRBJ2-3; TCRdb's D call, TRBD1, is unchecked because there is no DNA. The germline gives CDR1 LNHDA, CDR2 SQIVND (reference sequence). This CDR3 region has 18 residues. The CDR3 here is CASSSAPTGAGPTDTQYF.

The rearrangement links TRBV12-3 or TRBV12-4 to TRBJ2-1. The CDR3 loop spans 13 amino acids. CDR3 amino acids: CASSWPEVDEQFF.

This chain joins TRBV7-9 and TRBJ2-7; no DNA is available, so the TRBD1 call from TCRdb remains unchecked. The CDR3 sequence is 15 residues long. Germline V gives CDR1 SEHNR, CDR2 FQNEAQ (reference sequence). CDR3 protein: CASSLSPRGYYEQYF.

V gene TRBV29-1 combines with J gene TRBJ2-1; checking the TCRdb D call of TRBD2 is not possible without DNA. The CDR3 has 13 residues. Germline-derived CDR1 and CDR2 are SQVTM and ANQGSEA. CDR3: CSVVGGGLDEQFF.

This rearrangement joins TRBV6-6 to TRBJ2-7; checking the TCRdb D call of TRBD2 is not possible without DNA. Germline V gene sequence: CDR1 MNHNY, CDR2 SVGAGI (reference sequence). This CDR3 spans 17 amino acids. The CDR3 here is CASSYSSSGIVSYEQYF.

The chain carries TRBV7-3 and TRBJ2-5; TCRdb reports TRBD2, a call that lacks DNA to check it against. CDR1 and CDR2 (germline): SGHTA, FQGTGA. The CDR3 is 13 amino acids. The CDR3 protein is CASSDGLEETQYF.

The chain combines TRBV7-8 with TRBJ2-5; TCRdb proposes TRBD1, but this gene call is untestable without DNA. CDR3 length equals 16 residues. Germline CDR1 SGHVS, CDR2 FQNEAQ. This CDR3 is CASSFKGSAVQETQYF.

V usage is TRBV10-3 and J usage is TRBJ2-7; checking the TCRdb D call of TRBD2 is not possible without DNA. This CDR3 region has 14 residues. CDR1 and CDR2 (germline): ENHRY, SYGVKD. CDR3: CAISDFPPSYEQHF.

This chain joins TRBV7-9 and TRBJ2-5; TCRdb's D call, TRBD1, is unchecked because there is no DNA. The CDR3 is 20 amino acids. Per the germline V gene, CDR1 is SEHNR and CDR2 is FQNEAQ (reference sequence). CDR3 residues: CASSFMWTGRPAGGLETQYF.

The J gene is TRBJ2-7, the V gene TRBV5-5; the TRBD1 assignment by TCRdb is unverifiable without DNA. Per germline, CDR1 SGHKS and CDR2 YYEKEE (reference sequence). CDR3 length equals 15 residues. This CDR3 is CASSWRAGGIDEQYF.

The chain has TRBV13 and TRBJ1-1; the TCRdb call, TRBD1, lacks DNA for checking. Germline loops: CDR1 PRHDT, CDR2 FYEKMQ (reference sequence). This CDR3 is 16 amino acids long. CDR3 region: CASSSLGRDWATEAFF.

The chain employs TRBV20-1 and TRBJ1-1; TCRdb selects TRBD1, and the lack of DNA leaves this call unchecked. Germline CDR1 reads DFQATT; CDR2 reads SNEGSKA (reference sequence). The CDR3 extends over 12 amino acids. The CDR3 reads CSASPPGPEAFF.

The chain's CDR3 is CASSQAGLAGRETQYF. This chain joins TRBV14 and TRBJ2-5; checking the TCRdb D call of TRBD2 is not possible without DNA. This CDR3 region has 16 residues. Looked up from germline, CDR1 is SGHDN and CDR2 is FVKESK.

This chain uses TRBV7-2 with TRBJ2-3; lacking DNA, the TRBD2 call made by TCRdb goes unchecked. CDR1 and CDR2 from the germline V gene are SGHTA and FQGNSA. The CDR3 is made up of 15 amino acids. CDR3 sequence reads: CAGWGSGGTTDTQYF.

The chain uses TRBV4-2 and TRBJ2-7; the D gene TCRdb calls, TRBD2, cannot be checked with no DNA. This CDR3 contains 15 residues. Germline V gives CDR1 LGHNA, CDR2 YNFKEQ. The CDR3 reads CASSQGGDSSYEQYF.

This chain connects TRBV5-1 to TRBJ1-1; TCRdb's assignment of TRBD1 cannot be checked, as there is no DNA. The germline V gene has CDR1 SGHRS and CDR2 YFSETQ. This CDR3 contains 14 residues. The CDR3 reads CASSHRGLNIEAFF.

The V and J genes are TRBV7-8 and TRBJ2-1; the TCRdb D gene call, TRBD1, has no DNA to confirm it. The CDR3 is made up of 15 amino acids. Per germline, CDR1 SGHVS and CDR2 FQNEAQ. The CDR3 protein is CASSLTSGEYNEQFF.

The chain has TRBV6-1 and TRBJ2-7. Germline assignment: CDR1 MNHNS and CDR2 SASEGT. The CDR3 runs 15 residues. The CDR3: CASSEVGEPSHEQYF.

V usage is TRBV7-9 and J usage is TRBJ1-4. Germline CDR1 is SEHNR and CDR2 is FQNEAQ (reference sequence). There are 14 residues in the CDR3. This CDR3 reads CASSYHNSNEKLFF.

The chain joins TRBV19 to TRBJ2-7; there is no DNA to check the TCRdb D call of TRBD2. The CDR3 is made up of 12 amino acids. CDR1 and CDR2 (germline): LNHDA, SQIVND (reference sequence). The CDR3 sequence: CASSIGGDEQYF.

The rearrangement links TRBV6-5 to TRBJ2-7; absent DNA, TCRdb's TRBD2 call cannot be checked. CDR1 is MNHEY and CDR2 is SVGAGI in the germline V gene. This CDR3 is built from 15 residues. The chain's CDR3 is CASRSLAGGFYEQYF.

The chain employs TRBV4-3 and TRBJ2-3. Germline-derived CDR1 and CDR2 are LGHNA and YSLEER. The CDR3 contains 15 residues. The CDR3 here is CASSQDLSPSDTQYF.